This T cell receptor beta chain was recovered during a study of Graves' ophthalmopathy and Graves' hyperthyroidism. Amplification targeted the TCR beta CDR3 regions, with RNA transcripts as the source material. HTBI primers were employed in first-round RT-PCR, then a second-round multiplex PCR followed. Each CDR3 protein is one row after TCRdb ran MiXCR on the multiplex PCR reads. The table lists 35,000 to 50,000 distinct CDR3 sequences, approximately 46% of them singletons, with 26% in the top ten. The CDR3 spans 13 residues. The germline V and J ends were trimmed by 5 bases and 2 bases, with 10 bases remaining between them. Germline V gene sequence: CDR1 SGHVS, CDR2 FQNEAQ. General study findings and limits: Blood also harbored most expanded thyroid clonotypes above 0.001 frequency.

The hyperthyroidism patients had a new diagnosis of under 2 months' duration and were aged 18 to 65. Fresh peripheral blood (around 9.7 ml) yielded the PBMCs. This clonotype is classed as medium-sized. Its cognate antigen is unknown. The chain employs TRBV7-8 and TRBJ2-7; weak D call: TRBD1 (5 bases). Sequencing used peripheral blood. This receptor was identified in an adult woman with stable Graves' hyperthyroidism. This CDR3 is CASSRDSAYEQYF. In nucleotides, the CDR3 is TGTGCCAGCAGCCGTGACAGCGCCTACGAGCAGTACTTC.